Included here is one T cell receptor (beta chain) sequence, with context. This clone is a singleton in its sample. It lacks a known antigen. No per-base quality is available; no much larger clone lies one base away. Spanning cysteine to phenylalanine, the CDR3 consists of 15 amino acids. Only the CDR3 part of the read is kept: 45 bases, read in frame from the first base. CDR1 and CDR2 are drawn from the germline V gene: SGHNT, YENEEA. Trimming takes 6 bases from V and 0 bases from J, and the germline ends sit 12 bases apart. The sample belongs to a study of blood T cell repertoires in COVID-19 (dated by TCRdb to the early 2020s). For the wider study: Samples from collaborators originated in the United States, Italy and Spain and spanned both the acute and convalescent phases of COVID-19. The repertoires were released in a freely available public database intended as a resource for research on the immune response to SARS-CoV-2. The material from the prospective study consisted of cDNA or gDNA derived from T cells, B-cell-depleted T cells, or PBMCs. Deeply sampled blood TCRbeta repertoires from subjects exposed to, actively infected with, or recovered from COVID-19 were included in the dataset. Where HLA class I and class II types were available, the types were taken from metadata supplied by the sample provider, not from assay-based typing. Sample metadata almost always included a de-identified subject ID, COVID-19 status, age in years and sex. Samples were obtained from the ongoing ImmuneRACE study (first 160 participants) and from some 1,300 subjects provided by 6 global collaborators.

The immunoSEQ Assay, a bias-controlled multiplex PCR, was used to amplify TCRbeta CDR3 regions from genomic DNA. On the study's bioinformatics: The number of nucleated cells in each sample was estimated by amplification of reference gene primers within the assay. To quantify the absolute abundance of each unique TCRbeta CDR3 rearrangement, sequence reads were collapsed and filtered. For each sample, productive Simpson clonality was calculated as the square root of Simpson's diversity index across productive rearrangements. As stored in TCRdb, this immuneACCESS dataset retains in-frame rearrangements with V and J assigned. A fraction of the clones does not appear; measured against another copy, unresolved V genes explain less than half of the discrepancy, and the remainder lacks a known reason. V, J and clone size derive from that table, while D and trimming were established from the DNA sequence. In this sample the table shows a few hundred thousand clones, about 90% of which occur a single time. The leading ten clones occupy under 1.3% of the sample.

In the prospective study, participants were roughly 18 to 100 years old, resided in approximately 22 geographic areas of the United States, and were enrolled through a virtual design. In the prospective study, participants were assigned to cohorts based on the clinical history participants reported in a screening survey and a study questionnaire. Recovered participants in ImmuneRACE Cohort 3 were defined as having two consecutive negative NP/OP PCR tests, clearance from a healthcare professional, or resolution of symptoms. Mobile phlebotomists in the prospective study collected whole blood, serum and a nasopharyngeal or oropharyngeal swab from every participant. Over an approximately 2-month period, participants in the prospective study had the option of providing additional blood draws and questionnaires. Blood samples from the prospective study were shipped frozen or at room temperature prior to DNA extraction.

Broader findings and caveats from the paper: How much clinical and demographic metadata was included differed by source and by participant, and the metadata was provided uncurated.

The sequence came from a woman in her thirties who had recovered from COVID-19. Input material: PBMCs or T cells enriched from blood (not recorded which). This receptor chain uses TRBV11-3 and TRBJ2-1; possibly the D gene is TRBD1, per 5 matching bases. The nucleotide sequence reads TGTGCCAGCAGTCGACAGCTTAGCTCCTACAATGAGCAGTTCTTC. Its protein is CASSRQLSSYNEQFF.